This record concerns one T cell receptor beta chain sequence. Its specificity is unknown. The data belong to a study of cytomegalovirus exposure and HLA in healthy donors. The study's findings and limits: Reports described diagnosis of cytomegalovirus status by the classifier as highly specific and sensitive. Excluded were some V segments that proved indistinguishable, including TRBV6-2 and TRBV6-3.

Germline V gene lookup returns CDR1 DFQATT and CDR2 SNEGSKA (reference sequence). The CDR3 is made up of 11 amino acids. The V end was cut by 3 bases, the J end by 3 bases, with 5 bases between. It was with 60 Vbeta and 13 Jbeta primers that the PCR ran. Produced via immunoSEQ multiplex PCR; TCRdb's table is partial and in-frame only. Among just over 150,000 clones listed, over 60% were seen once. The TCR comes from a woman between 35 and 50 years old in good health and CMV-seronegative. J is TRBJ1-2 and V is TRBV20-1; D is unclear. Material: PBMCs. DNA for the CDR3: TGCAGTGCTAGTACTGACTATGGCTACACCTTC. Its protein product is CSASTDYGYTF.